This T cell receptor (beta chain) is drawn from a study of cytotoxic CD8 clonotypes in ibrutinib-treated CLL. Assay used: immunoSEQ multiplex PCR; TCRdb lists only in-frame clones, some missing. Altogether some 200,000 clones are present, 70% being singletons, with the ten largest covering about 6%. The CDR3 is 13 amino acids. Trimming cost V 6 bases and J 4 bases, with 12 bases left between them. The germline CDR1 and CDR2 sequences are MNHEY and SVGAGI. This clone has a count of ten or more. The chain joins TRBV6-5 to TRBJ1-1, with no clear D. The receptor was isolated from a human donor with chronic lymphocytic leukemia. Sequenced material: PBMCs, taken after 12 months of ibrutinib treatment. The CDR3 bases are TGTGCCAGCAGCAAGGTCGGAGCCACTGAAGCTTTCTTT. It specifies CASSKVGATEAFF.